The clone carrying this T cell receptor (beta chain) was recorded a few times. The antigen remains undetermined. The source of the sample is a study of cytomegalovirus exposure and HLA in healthy donors. On the study more broadly: Out of roughly 170 million T cells, an earlier analysis found fewer than 140 million unique TCR beta sequences in total. Study-wide points: V- and J-gene trimming of TCR beta was linked (in a later analysis) to a missense DCLRE1C variant. Serostatus for CMV was the only available immune exposure information. Associated with HLA alleles at 0.05 false discovery rate in a later analysis were 17,000 or so TCR beta sequences.

The CDR3 loop spans 21 amino acids. CDR1 WSHSY and CDR2 SAAADI come from the germline V gene. The trim removed 3 bases at V and 3 bases at J, leaving 24 bases unmatched. The PCR ran on 60 Vbeta and 13 Jbeta primers. Assay: immunoSEQ multiplex PCR; the TCRdb copy retains only in-frame clones and omits some. Found here are approximately 100,000 clones, roughly 9.1% of them singletons; the top ten hold 5% to 6.5%. What was sequenced was PBMCs. The rearrangement links TRBV10-2 to TRBJ2-7; 9 nucleotides line up with TRBD1. This clonotype originated in a middle-aged man in good health and CMV-seropositive. Written as DNA, the CDR3 is TGCGCCAGCAGTGAACTCGATAGACAGGGGGGGAATATCTATGACGGCTACGAGCAGTACTTC. Its protein product is CASSELDRQGGNIYDGYEQYF.